This T cell receptor (beta chain) was captured by sequencing in a study of blood T cell repertoires in COVID-19. Study details: Acute and convalescent COVID-19 samples came from the United States, Italy and Spain. T cells, B-cell-depleted T cells, or PBMCs provided the cDNA or gDNA that served as material.

Per the germline V gene, CDR1 is SGHTA and CDR2 is FQGNSA. V was clipped by 0 bases and J by 5 bases; unmatched bases: 4. The CDR3 spans 16 residues. Using immunoSEQ multiplex PCR, the repertoire was profiled, and TCRdb retains in-frame clones only, with some absent. The data contain roughly 200,000 clones, roughly 80% of them seen just once; the ten biggest clones take up 4% to 5.5%. The sample was peripheral blood. This TCR derives from a man aged 50 or older with active or convalescent COVID-19. The V call is TRBV7-2, the J call TRBJ1-5, with 10 bases that match TRBD1. The CDR3 here is CASSLAGTGVDQPQHF. CDR3 in DNA: TGTGCCAGCAGCTTAGCCGGGACAGGGGTGGATCAGCCCCAGCATTTT.